Presented here are 10 T cell receptor beta chains from one specimen sequenced in a study of blood T cells in healthy people across ages. A second 7 to 11 cycle PCR used barcoded and J-beta primers. MiXCR, run by TCRdb on the 5' RACE reads, gives a single entry per CDR3 protein. The profile shows about 1.1 million distinct CDR3 sequences, roughly two fifths of them singletons. Specimen: blood. The receptors shown here come from a man aged 18 to 29 in good health.

The V call is TRBV7-2, the J call TRBJ2-3, with D tentatively TRBD1 (6 bases). V was shortened by 1 base and J by 6 bases, with 14 bases between the two germline ends. Germline-derived CDR1 and CDR2 are SGHTA and FQGNSA. The CDR3 is made up of 15 amino acids. The DNA of the CDR3 is TGTGCCAGCAGCTTAGTGCCAGGGGCGTCCGATACGCAGTATTTT. It is translated as CASSLVPGASDTQYF.

The rearrangement uses TRBV12-3 or TRBV12-4 and TRBJ2-3, with 9 nucleotides matching TRBD1. V shed 6 bases, J shed 0 bases, and the junction held 13 bases outside the gene matches. CDR3 size: 18 residues. DNA of the CDR3: TGTGCCAGCAGCCTGGGACAGGGAAAAAAGTCTAGCACAGATACGCAGTATTTT. The encoded protein is CASSLGQGKKSSTDTQYF.

Of note for this clonotype: Its ends do not fully match the called genes, so a read error is possible. V gene TRBV18 combines with J gene TRBJ2-1; TRBD2 matches 9 bases. The CDR3 consists of 15 residues. In germline, CDR1 is KGHSH, CDR2 LQKENI. CDR3 bases: TGTACCAGCTCACCACGCGGGGGGGACAACAATGAGCAGTTCTTC. It yields the protein CTSSPRGGDNNEQFF.

The V gene is TRBV30, the J gene TRBJ1-2; a weak D match, TRBD1 (5 bases). Looked up from germline, CDR1 is GTSNPN and CDR2 is SVGIG (reference sequence). The CDR3 length is 12 residues. The V gene lost 4 bases and the J gene lost 4 bases, with 10 bases spanning the gap. The CDR3 DNA reads TGTGCCTGGATTACGACAGTCTATGGCTACACCTTC. It is translated as CAWITTVYGYTF.

V and J are TRBV20-1 and TRBJ1-2; D is unresolved. Trimming left V 5 bases short and J 4 bases short, with 17 bases between. This CDR3 has 14 amino acids. The germline CDR1 and CDR2 sequences are DFQATT and SNEGSKA (reference sequence). In DNA form, the CDR3 reads TGCAGTGCTCTTCCGGGATCCGCTAGCTATGGCTACACCTTC. Amino acid sequence: CSALPGSASYGYTF.

Comments on this clonotype: An end of the junction differs from the germline gene, which may be a read error. The V call is TRBV4-3, the J call TRBJ2-4; 11 bases agree with TRBD2. Germline V gene lookup returns CDR1 LGHNA and CDR2 YSLEER. This CDR3 is built from 19 residues. The CDR3 DNA sequence: TGCGCCAGCAGCCAAGATGGGACTAGCGGTTTGGGGGCCAAAAACAGTCAGTACTTC. It specifies CASSQDGTSGLGAKNSQYF.

The chain employs TRBV29-1 and TRBJ1-2, with D tentatively TRBD1 (6 bases). Germline lookup yields CDR1 SQVTM and CDR2 ANQGSEA. The CDR3 is 13 amino acids. The germline V and J ends were trimmed by 6 bases and 0 bases, with 11 bases remaining between them. In DNA, the CDR3 is TGCAGCGTCCGGGACACTTCTAACTATGGCTACACCTTC. This encodes CSVRDTSNYGYTF.

This clonotype was seen many times. V and J are TRBV20-1 and TRBJ2-1, with 11 bases lining up with TRBD2. With 0 bases clipped from V and 3 bases from J, the junction kept 4 bases outside the gene matches. The CDR3 totals 16 residues. Per the germline V gene, CDR1 is DFQATT and CDR2 is SNEGSKA (reference sequence). CDR3 bases: TGCAGTGCTAGAGACCCCACTAGCGGGAGCTACAATGAGCAGTTCTTC. Protein product: CSARDPTSGSYNEQFF.

This sequence joins TRBV2 and TRBJ2-1, with D possibly TRBD2 on 5 matching bases. V was pared by 3 bases and J by 7 bases, with 22 bases between. The germline CDR1 and CDR2 sequences are SNHLY and FYNNEI. The CDR3 has 17 amino acids. The CDR3 protein is CASSETARAAQDNEQFF. Here the CDR3 DNA reads TGTGCCAGCAGTGAGACGGCGCGGGCAGCCCAAGATAATGAGCAGTTCTTC.

V usage is TRBV20-1 and J usage is TRBJ1-5; no clear D gene. Germline assignment: CDR1 DFQATT and CDR2 SNEGSKA (reference sequence). V was cut by 6 bases and J by 1 base, with 13 bases left in between. The CDR3 is made up of 14 amino acids. CDR3 region: CSATLAGSNQPQHF. CDR3 bases: TGCAGTGCCACGCTAGCCGGGAGCAATCAGCCCCAGCATTTT.